A single sample gave rise to the 10 T cell receptor beta chains below, sequenced in a study of shared clonotypes between healthy human individuals. This table comes from immunoSEQ multiplex PCR, and its TCRdb copy is limited to in-frame clones, with some not included. There are about half a million clones in the sample; over 70% occur only once, and about an eighth lies in the top ten. Sequencing was performed on PBMCs. These receptors originate from a woman aged 40 to 50 in good health. Some clones in this sample may be carry-over from other donors' samples.

The V gene is TRBV15, the J gene TRBJ2-1; TRBD2 matches 10 bases. The germline CDR1 and CDR2 sequences are LNHNV and YYDKDF (reference sequence). V lost 2 bases to trimming and J lost 5 bases; unmatched junction nucleotides: 6. CDR3 length equals 16 residues. The DNA for the CDR3 is TGTGCCACCAGCAGAAGACTGGGACTAGCGAACAATGAGCAGTTCTTC. It encodes CATSRRLGLANNEQFF.

The genes are TRBV11-2 and TRBJ2-3; no reliable D call. In germline, CDR1 is SGHAT, CDR2 FQNNGV. The length of the CDR3 is 14 residues. The V end was cut by 3 bases, the J end by 6 bases, with 13 bases between. The CDR3 sequence is CASSFAPFRDTQYF. CDR3 nucleotides: TGTGCCAGCAGCTTCGCGCCTTTCAGGGATACGCAGTATTTT.

The chain combines TRBV6-1 with TRBJ1-2; D not certain. V lost 1 base and J lost 8, with 14 bases in between. Germline V gene lookup returns CDR1 MNHNS and CDR2 SASEGT. This CDR3 contains 14 residues. The CDR3 coding sequence is TGTGCCAGCAGTGAAGGTGTATCAGCGGAGGGCTACACCTTC. Its translation is CASSEGVSAEGYTF.

The chain employs TRBV2 and TRBJ1-5; D unclear. The CDR3 covers 13 residues. Trimming removed 6 bases from V and 1 base from J, with 7 bases in between. Germline V lookup: CDR1 SNHLY, CDR2 FYNNEI. CDR3 sequence reads: CASSPQSNQPQHF. The CDR3 nucleotides read TGTGCCAGCAGCCCGCAAAGCAATCAGCCCCAGCATTTT.

This sequence joins TRBV28 and TRBJ1-4; perhaps TRBD1 as D (6 bases). V shed 6 bases and J shed 7 bases, with 15 bases lying between them. Germline V lookup: CDR1 MDHEN, CDR2 SYDVKM. This CDR3 is 14 amino acids long. The CDR3, as DNA: TGTGCCAGCAGAACACAGGGAAGAGGTGAAAAACTGTTTTTT. Amino acids: CASRTQGRGEKLFF.

This clone occurred a few times. This sequence joins TRBV7-2 and TRBJ2-7, with a possible D match to TRBD1 (6 bases). V was clipped by 1 base and J by 0 bases, with 10 bases between them. CDR1 is SGHTA and CDR2 is FQGNSA in the germline V gene. The CDR3 covers 15 residues. The CDR3 region is CASSLVGQSSYEQYF. The CDR3 nucleotides read TGTGCCAGCAGCTTAGTTGGACAGAGCTCCTACGAGCAGTACTTC.

The rearrangement links TRBV6-6 to TRBJ1-3, with unresolved D. V was trimmed by 7 bases and J by 0 bases, leaving 7 bases between them. The CDR3 spans 13 residues. Germline V lookup: CDR1 MNHNY, CDR2 SVGAGI (reference sequence). This chain's CDR3 is CASTPRSGNTIYF. CDR3 coding DNA: TGTGCCAGCACGCCGCGCTCTGGAAACACCATATATTTT.

The chain has TRBV7-9 and TRBJ1-3, with unresolved D. This CDR3 region has 14 residues. Per the germline V gene, CDR1 is SEHNR and CDR2 is FQNEAQ (reference sequence). V gave up 2 bases and J gave up 4 bases, with 9 bases separating them. CDR3 nucleotides: TGTGCCAGCAGCTTAAGGGCAGCCGGAAACACCATATATTTT. This codes for CASSLRAAGNTIYF.

The CDR3 DNA reads as TGCGCCAGCAGCTTGGACAGGGCTTGGGTCGAGCAGTACTTC. This sequence encodes CASSLDRAWVEQYF. The chain recombines TRBV5-1 with TRBJ2-7, with D tentatively TRBD1 (6 bases). CDR3 length: 14 amino acids. V was clipped by 0 bases and J by 6 bases, with 13 bases between them. Germline values: CDR1 SGHRS, CDR2 YFSETQ.

The chain joins TRBV28 to TRBJ1-5; the D is unclear. This CDR3 comprises 15 residues. V lost 1 base, J lost 6 bases, and 13 bases lay in between. Germline V gene lookup returns CDR1 MDHEN and CDR2 SYDVKM. The CDR3 reads CASSLSPGLVQPQHF. In DNA form, the CDR3 reads TGTGCCAGCAGTTTATCCCCCGGACTAGTTCAGCCCCAGCATTTT.